These T cell receptor beta chains were read from a single sample in a study of cytomegalovirus exposure and HLA in healthy donors. The method was immunoSEQ multiplex PCR; TCRdb's version includes in-frame clones alone and lacks a portion of them. The table includes some 140,000 clones, approximately 89% detected once. What was sequenced was PBMCs. These receptors originate from a young woman in good health and CMV-seropositive. Both conserved end residues are part of each CDR3. D genes are given only for firm matches. Clone size is shown for a subset of rows, as once, few, many or a class of expanded clone.

TRBJ2-3,NA,TRBD2,TRBV2,TGTGCCAGCAGGGGGACTAGCGGGATCACAGATACGCAGTATTTT,CASRGTSGITDTQYF
TRBJ1-2,NA,NA,TRBV5-4,TGTGCCAGCAGCAGCAACTCCTATGGCTACACCTTC,CASSSNSYGYTF
TRBJ2-1,NA,TRBD1,TRBV5-1,TGCGCCAGCAGCTTGGAAGGGACAGGGATCTACAATGAGCAGTTCTTC,CASSLEGTGIYNEQFF
TRBJ2-2,NA,NA,TRBV29-1,TGCAGCGTTGAGGTCTCGACCCTTAGGCGGGCCGGGGAGCTGTTTTTT,CSVEVSTLRRAGELFF
TRBJ2-2,NA,NA,TRBV5-4,TGTGCCAGCAGCACCACCCACCCTGGGCTAGCTGGCACCGGGGAGCTGTTTTTT,CASSTTHPGLAGTGELFF
TRBJ2-7,NA,TRBD1,TRBV5-1,TGCGCCAGCAGCCCCGGGACAGGGGGTTTGTACGAGCAGTACTTC,CASSPGTGGLYEQYF
TRBJ2-5,NA,NA,TRBV6-5,TGTGCCACCGCGCGGACAGAAGAGACCCAGTACTTC,CATARTEETQYF
TRBJ2-2,NA,TRBD2,TRBV5-8,TGTGCCAGCAGCCATCTGGCCCTAGCGGACACCGGGGAGCTGTTTTTT,CASSHLALADTGELFF
TRBJ2-5,NA,NA,TRBV7-9,TGTGCCAGCGTGGACACCCAAGAGACCCAGTACTTC,CASVDTQETQYF
TRBJ1-1,once,NA,TRBV9,TGTGCCAGCAGTACAGCTCCGAACACTGAAGCTTTCTTT,CASSTAPNTEAFF
TRBJ1-6,NA,TRBD1,TRBV7-9,TGTGCCAGCAGTGCCGGGACAGGACAGAATTCACCCCTCCACTTT,CASSAGTGQNSPLHF
TRBJ2-1,NA,TRBD2,TRBV2,TGTGCCAGCAGGGGTTTAAGCGGGATATCGTTCTTC,CASRGLSGISFF
TRBJ2-1,NA,NA,TRBV5-4,TGTGCCAGCAGCTTGGACAGCTACTACAATGAGCAGTTCTTC,CASSLDSYYNEQFF
TRBJ1-1,NA,NA,TRBV7-7,TGTGCCAGCAGCCCCCCGGGGGGGAGGGCTGAAGCTTTCTTT,CASSPPGGRAEAFF
TRBJ1-1,once,NA,TRBV7-2,TGTGCCAGCAGCTACACGACAGTCGCTGAAGCTTTCTTT,CASSYTTVAEAFF
TRBJ2-7,NA,NA,TRBV5-1,TGCGCCAGCAGCTTGGCGCGGGGCGGCTACGAGCAGTACTTC,CASSLARGGYEQYF
TRBJ2-3,NA,NA,TRBV6-1,TGTGCCAGCAGTGTCACCGGAGATACGCAGTATTTT,CASSVTGDTQYF
TRBJ2-7,NA,NA,TRBV7-9,TGTGCCAGCAGCTTAGCGGGCTCTTCCTACGAGCAGTACTTC,CASSLAGSSYEQYF
TRBJ1-1,NA,NA,TRBV4-1,TGCGCCAGCAGCCCCCGCTCCGCGAGCCCCTGGAACACTGAAGCTTTCTTT,CASSPRSASPWNTEAFF
TRBJ1-1,NA,TRBD1,TRBV29-1,TGCAGCGTCCGGGACAGGGCCACTGAAGCTTTCTTT,CSVRDRATEAFF
TRBJ2-1,NA,TRBD1,TRBV15,TGTGCCACCAGCAGAGGAAGGGACAGGGTTTACAATGAGCAGTTCTTC,CATSRGRDRVYNEQFF